What follows is one TCR beta chain and its context. This CDR3 is built from 19 residues. Germline lookup yields CDR1 LNHDA and CDR2 SQIVND (reference sequence). V gave up 3 bases and J gave up 1 base, with 22 bases separating them. The sample belongs to a study of blood T cell repertoires in COVID-19. Study as a whole: Both acute and convalescent COVID-19 samples were obtained from the United States, Italy and Spain. PBMCs, B-cell-depleted T cells, or T cells provided the cDNA or gDNA that made up the material.

Methods used by the authors: Estimated nucleated cell counts came from reference gene primer amplification. Method: immunoSEQ multiplex PCR; TCRdb's copy keeps in-frame clones and lacks some. V and J calls and clone size are those listed in that table; D and trimming were worked out from the DNA. Of 52,000 or so clones detected, nearly 85% appear once; the ten largest clones hold roughly a sixth. This receptor was obtained from a man aged 35 to 55 with acute or convalescent COVID-19. The chain is built from TRBV19 and TRBJ1-5, with TRBD1 as a possible D gene (6 bases). Sequenced material: peripheral blood. The CDR3 nucleotides are TGTGCCAGTAGTATGATGGCCAGGGGCAGGGTCGGGAGCAATCAGCCCCAGCATTTT. Encoded protein: CASSMMARGRVGSNQPQHF.